This T cell receptor (beta chain) emerged from a study of T-cell reconstitution after alpha-beta-depleted transplantation in children listed by TCRdb under 2016. The study in broad terms: Using TCR repertoire profiling, the study followed T-cell immune reconstitution in a quantitative way in children after TCRalphabeta/CD19-depleted allogeneic hematopoietic cell transplantation.

Comments on this clonotype: It has no known antigen specificity. No much larger clonotype is one base removed from it; base qualities were not supplied.

The CDR3, cysteine through phenylalanine, is 16 amino acids long. This entry keeps only the CDR3 DNA: 48 bases, framed from base 1. The germline V gene (reference sequence) provides CDR1 DFQATT and CDR2 SNEGSKA. V is cut back by 3 bases and J by 4 bases, with 6 bases in the junction unmatched. Receptor amplification or capture employed PCR. The sequencer listed for this sample is Illumina HiSeq 2500. Molecular barcoding was employed in the preparation of TCR libraries, with unique molecular identifiers being used to normalize TCRbeta repertoire quantification. Clones were called with MiXCR by TCRdb after fastp trimmed the public reads at Q25, and only in-frame beta chains were retained. All rows with the same CDR3 protein become a single entry with the most common DNA and genes. Present in this sample are around 370,000 distinct CDR3 sequences, around a tenth of which were seen just once. Of the sample, 2% to 2.5% falls within the top ten clones.

Sample: PBMCs from the stem cell graft donor, taken from the stem cell graft. The clonotype originates from a human donor who donated a stem cell graft to a child with acute lymphoblastic leukemia. The rearrangement combines TRBV20-1 with TRBJ2-3; 14 nucleotides in the junction match TRBD2. The CDR3 in this case is CSASGTSGRKADTQYF. The nucleotide sequence is given as TGCAGTGCTAGTGGGACTAGCGGGAGAAAAGCAGATACGCAGTATTTT.